The next 17 T cell receptor beta chains were all read from a single sample in a study of T cells in Graves' hyperthyroidism and ophthalmopathy. Regions amplified from RNA transcripts were the TCR beta CDR3 regions. The HTBI primer set served for first-round RT-PCR of the TCR CDR3. TCRdb re-called the multiplex PCR reads with MiXCR, one entry per CDR3 protein. Among under 350,000 distinct CDR3 sequences listed, 15% to 20% were seen once. Sequencing used blood. These receptors were obtained from a woman aged 45-60 years with Graves' hyperthyroidism.

This clonotype was seen repeatedly, ten times or more. V and J are TRBV12-3 or TRBV12-4 and TRBJ2-1; D tentatively fits TRBD1 or TRBD2 (5 bases each). V was clipped by 6 bases and J by 0 bases, with 9 bases between them. The CDR3 contains 14 residues. DNA of the CDR3: TGTGCCAGCAGCGGGACCATCTCCTACAATGAGCAGTTCTTC. Protein sequence: CASSGTISYNEQFF.

This clonotype was seen many times. V is TRBV6-1 and J is TRBJ1-3, with 7 bases lining up with TRBD1. The V segment lost 4 bases and the J segment 0 bases; nucleotides outside the gene matches: 3. This CDR3 is built from 15 residues. Germline assignment: CDR1 MNHNS and CDR2 SASEGT. CDR3 loop: CASSGGTVSGNTIYF. The CDR3 DNA reads as TGTGCCAGCAGTGGGGGGACAGTCTCTGGAAACACCATATATTTT.

The chain couples TRBV2 to TRBJ1-5, with D unclear. V lost 4 bases and J lost 3, with 7 bases in between. In germline, CDR1 is SNHLY, CDR2 FYNNEI. This CDR3 has 13 residues. Written as DNA, the CDR3 is TGTGCCAGCAGTGTCAGTTCCAATCAGCCCCAGCATTTT. Residues: CASSVSSNQPQHF.

This rearrangement joins TRBV2 to TRBJ2-2, with a weak D call TRBD1 (5 bases). The germline gives CDR1 SNHLY, CDR2 FYNNEI. The V end was cut by 6 bases, the J end by 1 base, with 9 bases between. The CDR3 is 14 residues long. CDR3 sequence reads: CASRKTENTGELFF. The CDR3 DNA reads as TGTGCCAGCAGGAAGACAGAGAACACCGGGGAGCTGTTTTTT.

V is TRBV20-1 and J is TRBJ1-2; the match to TRBD1 covers 8 bases. Germline-derived CDR1 and CDR2 are DFQATT and SNEGSKA (reference sequence). Trimming cost V 6 bases and J 4 bases; bases outside gene matches: 7. There are 13 residues in the CDR3. CDR3 sequence: CSAPDRGSYGYTF. CDR3 sequence (DNA): TGCAGTGCGCCCGACAGGGGCTCCTATGGCTACACCTTC.

Regarding this clonotype: At one end the junction does not follow the germline gene, possibly because of a read error. The chain has TRBV4-1 and TRBJ1-5; weak D call: TRBD1 (6 bases). The CDR3 consists of 13 residues. Germline-derived CDR1 and CDR2 are MGHRA and YSYEKL. Here the CDR3 DNA reads TGTGCCAGCAGCCTAGGGACAACTCAGCCCCAGCATTTT. As protein: CASSLGTTQPQHF.

This clonotype was seen at least ten times. The CDR3 bases are TGTGCCAGCAGCCAAGCTAACAGGGATGGCTACACCTTC. Translating it yields CASSQANRDGYTF. This chain connects TRBV3-1 to TRBJ1-2; D might be TRBD1 (6 bases). CDR1 LGHDT and CDR2 YNNKEL come from the germline V gene (reference sequence). The CDR3 is made up of 13 amino acids. Trimming shortened V by 1 base and J by 6 bases, and 9 bases separated the two germline ends.

This clonotype was counted many times. The chain has TRBV2 and TRBJ2-5, with D possibly being TRBD1 (6 bases). Germline V gene sequence: CDR1 SNHLY, CDR2 FYNNEI. Trimming took 6 bases from V and 4 from J, leaving 12 bases between them. The CDR3 is made up of 13 amino acids. CDR3 in DNA: TGTGCCAGCAGGGCAGGGGCGCGAGAGACCCAGTACTTC. It specifies CASRAGARETQYF.

In DNA form, the CDR3 reads TGCAGCGTTGCATGGCGGGGCTCCTACGAGCAGTACTTC. As protein: CSVAWRGSYEQYF. The V call is TRBV29-1, the J call TRBJ2-7; TRBD2 might be the D (6 bases). The germline V gene encodes CDR1 SQVTM and CDR2 ANQGSEA. This CDR3 has 13 residues. The ends were cut back, 4 bases at V and 0 bases at J, with 10 bases in the middle.

This clonotype has a handful of counts. This sequence joins TRBV12-3 or TRBV12-4 and TRBJ2-1; D is undetermined. The CDR3 loop spans 11 amino acids. Deletions cut 3 bases from V and 7 bases from J, with 4 bases between. The CDR3 DNA is TGTGCCAGCAGTTTTATAAATGAGCAGTTCTTC. This gives the protein CASSFINEQFF.

J is TRBJ1-2 and V is TRBV6-5; D gene ambiguous. The CDR3 is 14 amino acids. V lost 0 bases and J 8 bases, leaving 13 bases between the germline ends. Germline lookup yields CDR1 MNHEY and CDR2 SVGAGI. Written as DNA, the CDR3 is TGTGCCAGCAGTTACTCCGACACCCGAGGAGGCTACACCTTC. This encodes CASSYSDTRGGYTF.

The chain combines TRBV6-1 with TRBJ2-1; TRBD2 aligns across 10 bases. V lost 1 base to trimming and J lost 9 bases; unmatched junction nucleotides: 6. Germline loops: CDR1 MNHNS, CDR2 SASEGT. The CDR3 is 15 residues long. The CDR3 DNA sequence: TGTGCCAGCAGTGAAGTGGTAGCGGGAGGAGGTGAGCAGTTCTTC. It specifies CASSEVVAGGGEQFF.

This clonotype was counted at least ten times. This chain joins TRBV9 and TRBJ2-3; the D is unclear. V was shortened by 5 bases and J by 0 bases, with 4 bases between the two germline ends. The CDR3 has 12 amino acids. Germline V gene data show CDR1 as SGDLS and CDR2 as YYNGEE. The CDR3 coding sequence is TGTGCCAGCAGTGTTAGCACAGATACGCAGTATTTT. Its protein product is CASSVSTDTQYF.

This clonotype was counted ten times or more. The rearrangement links TRBV12-3 or TRBV12-4 to TRBJ2-1, with D perhaps given as TRBD1 or TRBD2 (6 bases each). The V end lost 7 bases, the J end lost 2 bases, and 24 bases lay between the germline ends. CDR3 length equals 18 residues. The CDR3 nucleotides read TGTGCCAGCACTAACCCTACCTCCCACGGGGGCACCTACAATGAGCAGTTCTTC. Encoded protein: CASTNPTSHGGTYNEQFF.

The chain couples TRBV29-1 to TRBJ2-3, with TRBD2 as a possible D gene (6 bases). The CDR3 runs to 14 residues. With 6 bases removed from V and 0 bases from J, the gap between germline ends came to 13 bases. The V gene's germline CDR1 is SQVTM and CDR2 ANQGSEA. CDR3: CSVLLAPSTDTQYF. In DNA, the CDR3 is TGCAGCGTCCTACTAGCCCCTAGCACAGATACGCAGTATTTT.

This clonotype was seen only a few times. The chain recombines TRBV3-1 with TRBJ2-6; D remains ambiguous. The CDR3 extends over 16 amino acids. The ends were cut back, 0 bases at V and 0 bases at J, with 6 bases in the middle. The V gene's germline CDR1 is LGHDT and CDR2 YNNKEL (reference sequence). Here the CDR3 reads CASSQDLHSGANVLTF. DNA for the CDR3: TGTGCCAGCAGCCAAGATTTGCACTCTGGGGCCAACGTCCTGACTTTC.

The sample holds many counts of this clonotype. The chain employs TRBV28 and TRBJ2-5, with TRBD2 identical over 7 bases. CDR1 is MDHEN, CDR2 SYDVKM, per germline. Trimming cost V 5 bases and J 4 bases; bases outside gene matches: 10. The CDR3 is 15 amino acids. CDR3 in DNA: TGTGCCAGCAGTCTCGATCGGACTAGTCGAGAGACCCAGTACTTC. The encoded protein is CASSLDRTSRETQYF.